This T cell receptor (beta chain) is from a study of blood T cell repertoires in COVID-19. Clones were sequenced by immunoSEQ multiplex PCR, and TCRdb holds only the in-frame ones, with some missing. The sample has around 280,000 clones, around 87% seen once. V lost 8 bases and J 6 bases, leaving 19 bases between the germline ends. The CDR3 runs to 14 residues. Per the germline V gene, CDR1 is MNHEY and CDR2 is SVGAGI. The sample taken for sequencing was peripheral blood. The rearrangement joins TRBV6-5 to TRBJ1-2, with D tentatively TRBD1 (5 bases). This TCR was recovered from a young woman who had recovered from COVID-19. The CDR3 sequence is CASSPGPLVDGYTF. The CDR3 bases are TGTGCCAGCTCCCCAGGGCCCCTCGTCGATGGCTACACCTTC.